What follows are 25 T cell receptor beta chains derived from one specimen sequenced in a study of blood T cells in healthy people across ages. Using a J-beta primer mix together with a sample-barcoded 5' primer, a second PCR was run for about 6 to 11 cycles. TCRdb re-called the 5' RACE reads through MiXCR, storing one row per CDR3 protein. The data contain about 1.5 million distinct CDR3 sequences, approximately 43% of them seen just once; the ten biggest clones take up over 3.5%. Sequenced material: blood. The receptors were sampled from a woman younger than 35 in good health.

This clonotype turned up a few times. The chain combines TRBV29-1 with TRBJ2-1; a weak D match, TRBD1 (6 bases). CDR1 is SQVTM and CDR2 is ANQGSEA in the germline V gene. The V and J ends lost 4 bases and 0 bases respectively, with 13 bases between them. The CDR3 runs to 15 residues. The DNA of the CDR3 is TGCAGCGTTGCGGGGCGAGGGGGCTCCTACAATGAGCAGTTCTTC. This gives the protein CSVAGRGGSYNEQFF.

V usage is TRBV15 and J usage is TRBJ2-4, with 10 bases identical to TRBD2. The germline V gene encodes CDR1 LNHNV and CDR2 YYDKDF (reference sequence). The CDR3 loop spans 19 amino acids. The J segment lost 0 bases and the V segment lost 0 bases, leaving 8 bases of the junction unmatched. CDR3 loop: CATSREKLAGIVAKNIQYF. The CDR3 DNA is TGTGCCACCAGCAGAGAAAAACTAGCGGGGATAGTAGCCAAAAACATTCAGTACTTC.

Turning to this clonotype: This could be a read error, since a much larger clone is one nucleotide away. The J gene is TRBJ1-2, the V gene TRBV6-2 or TRBV6-3; D is uncertain. The length of the CDR3 is 11 residues. Germline CDR1 reads MNHEY; CDR2 reads SVGEGT. V was cut by 7 bases and J by 1 base, with 4 bases left in between. CDR3 loop: CASNHNYGYTF. In DNA, the CDR3 is TGTGCCAGCAACCATAACTATGGCTACACCTTC.

The chain joins TRBV29-1 to TRBJ2-5; D unresolved. The CDR3 is 12 amino acids. CDR1 and CDR2 (germline): SQVTM, ANQGSEA. V lost 4 bases, J lost 7 bases, and 13 bases lay in between. CDR3 protein: CSVAWPTGTQYF. The CDR3 DNA reads TGCAGCGTTGCTTGGCCCACGGGGACCCAGTACTTC.

In this sample, this clonotype turned up once. The chain employs TRBV7-2 and TRBJ2-7; 12 bases map to TRBD2. The tail of the sequence fits TRBJ2-5 better, so the J call may be wrong. This CDR3 region has 15 residues. CDR1 and CDR2 from the germline V gene are SGHTA and FQGNSA. CDR3 amino acids: CASSSSGGAEKTQYF. As DNA, the CDR3 is TGTGCCAGCAGCTCTAGCGGGGGGGCCGAGAAGACCCAGTACTTC.

This clonotype was seen a handful of times. V usage is TRBV20-1 and J usage is TRBJ1-4; a weak D match, TRBD1 (5 bases). V was cut by 2 bases and J by 6 bases, with 13 bases left in between. Per the germline V gene, CDR1 is DFQATT and CDR2 is SNEGSKA (reference sequence). The CDR3 has 14 amino acids. CDR3 sequence reads: CSARTLGGDEKLFF. The CDR3 DNA follows: TGCAGTGCTAGAACCTTGGGGGGGGATGAAAAACTGTTTTTT.

The chain recombines TRBV28 with TRBJ2-1; 7 bases agree with TRBD2. This CDR3 spans 13 amino acids. Per germline, CDR1 MDHEN and CDR2 SYDVKM. V shed 1 base, J shed 15 bases, and the junction held 9 bases outside the gene matches. CDR3 in DNA: TGTGCCAGCAGTTTATTGGGTGCGGGAGATCGGTTCTTC. It is translated as CASSLLGAGDRFF.

This clonotype showed up just a few times. The gene calls are TRBV29-1 and TRBJ2-1; no clear D gene. V dropped 5 bases and J dropped 3 bases, with 8 bases sitting between them. This CDR3 has 12 residues. The germline V gene encodes CDR1 SQVTM and CDR2 ANQGSEA. CDR3 nucleotides: TGCAGCGTTTTGCTAGACTACAATGAGCAGTTCTTC. Its translation is CSVLLDYNEQFF.

The V gene is TRBV9, the J gene TRBJ1-2, with D tentatively TRBD1 (6 bases). Between the trimmed V and J ends, which lost 3 bases and 6 bases, there was a span of 18 bases. The CDR3 length is 15 residues. Germline lookup yields CDR1 SGDLS and CDR2 YYNGEE. CDR3 bases: TGTGCCAGCAGCGCCTACACTACAGGGAGCAATGGCTACACCTTC. Translated, it gives CASSAYTTGSNGYTF.

This chain connects TRBV6-2 or TRBV6-3 to TRBJ1-5; D not certain. The germline V gene encodes CDR1 MNHEY and CDR2 SVGEGT. This CDR3 has 12 residues. V lost 2 bases, J lost 7 bases, and 6 bases lay in between. CDR3 nucleotide sequence: TGTGCCAGCAGTTACGTGGGGCAGCCCCAGCATTTT. It encodes CASSYVGQPQHF.

J is TRBJ2-1 and V is TRBV7-2, with 10 bases identical to TRBD2. The CDR3 is 16 residues long. Losses at the gene ends were 3 bases for V and 9 bases for J; bases not matched to a gene: 11. Per the germline V gene, CDR1 is SGHTA and CDR2 is FQGNSA. CDR3 protein: CASSFKRGGTNSEQFF. The CDR3 nucleotides are TGTGCCAGCAGCTTCAAGCGGGGGGGCACAAACAGTGAGCAGTTCTTC.

The chain couples TRBV6-5 to TRBJ1-1, with TRBD1 as a possible D gene (5 bases). The V gene lost 1 base and the J gene lost 1 base, with 10 bases spanning the gap. CDR3 length: 15 amino acids. CDR1 is MNHEY and CDR2 is SVGAGI in the germline V gene. The DNA of the CDR3 is TGTGCCAGCAGTTACTTACGAGGGGCGAACACTGAAGCTTTCTTT. Protein: CASSYLRGANTEAFF.

This clonotype turned up a few times. The chain links TRBV7-9 to TRBJ2-7; 13 nucleotides match TRBD2. Losses at the gene ends were 4 bases for V and 3 bases for J; bases not matched to a gene: 9. CDR1 is SEHNR and CDR2 is FQNEAQ in the germline V gene (reference sequence). This CDR3 spans 17 amino acids. As DNA, the CDR3 is TGTGCCAGCAGCTCGAAACAACTAGCGGGAGGGCACTACGAGCAGTACTTC. This encodes CASSSKQLAGGHYEQYF.

This clonotype showed up just a few times. The chain has TRBV12-3 or TRBV12-4 and TRBJ2-7; D is unresolved. The CDR3 extends over 13 amino acids. Trimming took off 3 bases at V and 7 bases at J, with 13 bases between the two ends. The DNA for the CDR3 is TGTGCCAGCAGTTTGGTGGTCTACCAGGAGCAGTACTTC. Protein sequence: CASSLVVYQEQYF.

Regarding this clonotype: A junction end diverges from the germline sequence, so it may reflect a read error. The V and J genes are TRBV20-1 and TRBJ1-2; D possibly corresponds to TRBD1 (6 bases). Germline V CDR1 and CDR2: DFQATT, SNEGSKA (reference sequence). The CDR3 sequence is 14 residues long. CDR3 DNA: TGCAGTGCTGAAGCAGGGGTTTCGCGCTATGGCTGCACCTTC. It specifies CSAEAGVSRYGCTF.

The chain combines TRBV18 with TRBJ2-6; 11 bases agree with TRBD2. V was pared by 4 bases and J by 0 bases, with 11 bases of the junction left unmatched. The germline V gene has CDR1 KGHSH and CDR2 LQKENI. This CDR3 spans 20 amino acids. CDR3 protein: CASSRLAGGLLSSGANVLTF. For the CDR3, the DNA is TGTGCCAGCTCACGCCTAGCGGGAGGCCTCTTGAGCTCTGGGGCCAACGTCCTGACTTTC.

In its sample, this clonotype was seen a few times. This chain joins TRBV27 and TRBJ1-6, with a weak D call TRBD1 (5 bases). Trimming removed 6 bases at V and 9 bases at J, with 12 bases between. CDR1 MNHEY and CDR2 SMNVEV come from the germline V gene (reference sequence). The CDR3 is 13 amino acids. CDR3 protein: CASSSGYGSPLHF. CDR3 nucleotides: TGTGCCAGCAGCTCAGGGTATGGTTCACCCCTCCACTTT.

The rearrangement joins TRBV12-3 or TRBV12-4 to TRBJ2-3, with 13 bases matching TRBD2. CDR3 length: 18 residues. V trimming: 4 bases; J trimming: 3 bases; junction bases outside the gene matches: 10. The CDR3 reads CASSYRLAGGSGTDTQYF. In DNA, the CDR3 is TGTGCCAGCAGTTACCGACTAGCGGGGGGATCGGGAACAGATACGCAGTATTTT.

This sequence joins TRBV4-1 and TRBJ2-7; possible D gene TRBD2, 6 bases. Germline lookup yields CDR1 MGHRA and CDR2 YSYEKL. The CDR3 has 13 residues. V was pared by 4 bases and J by 7 bases, with 14 bases between. This CDR3 is CASSPRELNEQYF. The CDR3 bases are TGCGCCAGCAGCCCCCGGGAGTTAAATGAGCAGTACTTC.

The gene calls are TRBV15 and TRBJ1-2; 11 positions match TRBD1. V lost 4 bases, J lost 8 bases, and 12 bases stayed unmatched. CDR1 and CDR2 (germline): LNHNV, YYDKDF (reference sequence). The CDR3 loop spans 16 amino acids. The CDR3, as DNA: TGTGCCACCAGCACATCTCGGACAGGGGGCTTAAAAGGCTACACCTTC. Amino acid sequence: CATSTSRTGGLKGYTF.

The chain carries TRBV14 and TRBJ2-3; 10 nucleotides agree with TRBD1. CDR3 length: 15 amino acids. Germline V CDR1 and CDR2: SGHDN, FVKESK. V shed 6 bases, J shed 1 base, and the junction held 4 bases outside the gene matches. The CDR3 DNA follows: TGTGCCAGCAGTGACAGGGGGCCAGGCACAGATACGCAGTATTTT. It codes for CASSDRGPGTDTQYF.

Concerning this clonotype: The junction and the germline gene differ at one end; a read error may be behind it. The chain has TRBV9 and TRBJ2-1, with 7 bases lining up with TRBD2. The J call is in doubt because the DNA end fits TRBJ2-7 better. This CDR3 is 16 amino acids long. Per the germline V gene, CDR1 is SGDLS and CDR2 is YYNGEE. Here the CDR3 DNA reads TGTGCCGGCAGCGGAGTAGTGGGGGGGAAGTACAATGAGCAGTACTTC. This translates into CAGSGVVGGKYNEQYF.

The V call is TRBV27, the J call TRBJ1-1; D gene unclear. The CDR3 has 15 amino acids. Between the trimmed V and J ends, which lost 7 bases and 4 bases, there was a span of 19 bases. The V gene's germline CDR1 is MNHEY and CDR2 SMNVEV (reference sequence). The CDR3 is CASNLRGLVGTEAFF. In DNA form, the CDR3 reads TGTGCCAGCAACCTCCGCGGCTTGGTTGGCACTGAAGCTTTCTTT.

This sequence joins TRBV4-1 and TRBJ1-1, with a tentative D call TRBD1 (5 bases). There are 14 residues in the CDR3. Germline values: CDR1 MGHRA, CDR2 YSYEKL. Trimming took off 4 bases at V and 10 bases at J, with 19 bases between the two ends. This chain's CDR3 is CASSPNQGPGAAFF. The DNA for the CDR3 is TGCGCCAGCAGCCCCAACCAAGGGCCCGGGGCAGCTTTCTTT.

In this sample, this clonotype turned up a few times. The chain has TRBV20-1 and TRBJ2-3; 12 nucleotides line up with TRBD2. Germline V gives CDR1 DFQATT, CDR2 SNEGSKA (reference sequence). The junction had 5 bases not matched to a gene; V was cut back by 0 bases and J by 7 bases. CDR3 length equals 15 residues. The CDR3 DNA reads TGCAGTGCTAGAGAGCTAGCGGGAGGGTTAAATACGCAGTATTTT. Protein: CSARELAGGLNTQYF.